The 29 T cell receptor beta chains presented below share a single source sample, sequenced in a study of blood T cell repertoires in COVID-19. Produced via immunoSEQ multiplex PCR; TCRdb's table is partial and in-frame only. The sample shows 150,000 to 180,000 clones, 75% to 85% of them seen only once. Source material: peripheral blood. The source of these receptors is a woman between 55 and 75 years old with COVID-19, enrolled during active disease.

CDR3 coding DNA: TGTGCCAGCAGCGTAGTAGTGGGTAATACAGGGACTGAAGCTTTCTTT. This translates into CASSVVVGNTGTEAFF. The chain carries TRBV9 and TRBJ1-1, with a possible D match to TRBD1 (6 bases). Germline CDR1 reads SGDLS; CDR2 reads YYNGEE. Deletions cut 0 bases from V and 5 bases from J, with 17 bases between. The CDR3 runs to 16 residues.

The J gene is TRBJ1-5, the V gene TRBV4-1; 7 bases line up with TRBD1. CDR1 and CDR2 (germline): MGHRA, YSYEKL. V shed 3 bases and J 3 bases; nucleotides not matched to a gene: 5. The CDR3 has 15 amino acids. The CDR3 protein is CASSQEQGYNQPQHF. The DNA for the CDR3 is TGCGCCAGCAGCCAGGAACAGGGGTACAATCAGCCCCAGCATTTT.

The chain recombines TRBV5-5 with TRBJ1-6, with TRBD1 matching over 9 bases. The germline gives CDR1 SGHKS, CDR2 YYEKEE (reference sequence). J lost 8 bases, V lost 0 bases, and 9 bases had no gene match. The CDR3 runs 17 residues. The CDR3 loop is CASSLAGTGIGDSPLHF. The CDR3 nucleotides read TGTGCCAGCAGCTTGGCCGGGACAGGGATCGGCGATTCACCCCTCCACTTT. The entire variable domain, with the rest obtained from reference TRBV5-5 and TRBJ1-6, is as follows: DAGVTQSPTHLIKTRGQQVTLRCSPISGHKSVSWYQQVLGQGPQFIFQYYEKEERGRGNFPDRFSARQFPNYSSELNVNALLLGDSALYLCASSLAGTGIGDSPLHFGNGTRLTVT.

The sample holds a few counts of this clone. The chain joins TRBV19 to TRBJ1-1, with D maybe TRBD1 (6 bases). V lost 7 bases and J 1 base, leaving 16 bases between the germline ends. Germline V gene data show CDR1 as LNHDA and CDR2 as SQIVND (reference sequence). The CDR3 loop spans 15 amino acids. This chain's CDR3 is CASTDSPTGNTEAFF. CDR3 bases: TGTGCCAGTACGGACAGTCCTACCGGGAACACTGAAGCTTTCTTT. The full variable domain, in which reference TRBV19 and TRBJ1-1 provide the parts outside the CDR3, is DGGITQSPKYLFRKEGQNVTLSCEQNLNHDAMYWYRQDPGQGLRLIYYSQIVNDFQKGDIAEGYSVSREKKESFPLTVTSAQKNPTAFYLCASTDSPTGNTEAFFGQGTRLTVV.

The rearrangement links TRBV29-1 to TRBJ1-1, with D maybe TRBD1 (6 bases). This CDR3 has 14 amino acids. Germline lookup yields CDR1 SQVTM and CDR2 ANQGSEA. Trimming removed 3 bases at V and 1 base at J, with 12 bases between. The CDR3 region has the DNA TGCAGCGTTGATACCCCAGGGGCGAACACTGAAGCTTTCTTT. Translation: CSVDTPGANTEAFF.

The chain carries TRBV9 and TRBJ2-3; D is perhaps TRBD2 (6 bases). CDR3 length equals 16 residues. The germline V gene has CDR1 SGDLS and CDR2 YYNGEE. V was shortened by 4 bases and J by 0 bases, with 15 bases between the two germline ends. CDR3 bases: TGTGCCAGCAGCCCTAAACGCGGGGCTAGCACAGATACGCAGTATTTT. Amino acid sequence: CASSPKRGASTDTQYF.

By sample share, this clone is medium-sized. The same CDR3 can be traced to other DNA sequences in this sample. The chain joins TRBV7-9 to TRBJ1-1, with D uncertain. V lost 0 bases to trimming and J lost 1 base, with 6 bases between them. There are 14 residues in the CDR3. Germline V CDR1 and CDR2: SEHNR, FQNEAQ (reference sequence). The CDR3: CASSLASGNTEAFF. The CDR3 DNA is TGTGCCAGCAGCTTAGCATCGGGGAACACTGAAGCTTTCTTT.

This sequence joins TRBV18 and TRBJ1-2; D is possibly TRBD1 (6 bases). The length of the CDR3 is 13 residues. V gave up 4 bases and J gave up 4 bases, with 10 bases separating them. Germline V CDR1 and CDR2: KGHSH, LQKENI. CDR3 sequence: CASSLDSAYGYTF. As DNA, the CDR3 is TGTGCCAGCTCACTGGACAGCGCCTATGGCTACACCTTC.

The V gene is TRBV12-5, the J gene TRBJ1-1, with D unresolved. V shed 0 bases and J shed 7 bases, with 6 bases lying between them. This CDR3 spans 12 amino acids. The germline V gene has CDR1 LGHNT and CDR2 FRNRAP. The CDR3 loop reads CASGLVLLEAFF. The CDR3 DNA follows: TGTGCTAGTGGTTTGGTTCTCCTTGAAGCTTTCTTT.

Comments on this clone: Sequence at one end of the junction differs from germline and may be a read error. The chain joins TRBV19 to TRBJ1-2; possible D gene TRBD1, 5 bases. The CDR3 length is 13 residues. From germline, CDR1 is LNHDA and CDR2 SQIVND (reference sequence). The chain's CDR3 is CASSITTVLPPIF. In DNA form, the CDR3 reads TGTGCCAGTAGTATAACGACAGTCCTTCCACCCATCTTC.

The J gene is TRBJ1-5, the V gene TRBV10-3; 10 positions agree with TRBD1. Per germline, CDR1 ENHRY and CDR2 SYGVKD. V dropped 3 bases and J dropped 4; count of bases not matched to a gene: 6. CDR3 length: 16 amino acids. In DNA form, the CDR3 reads TGTGCCATCAGTGACCGGGGACAGGGGATGAATCAGCCCCAGCATTTT. Translation: CAISDRGQGMNQPQHF.

The chain joins TRBV7-9 to TRBJ2-5; the D gene is possibly TRBD2 (5 bases). This CDR3 is 14 amino acids long. CDR1 SEHNR and CDR2 FQNEAQ come from the germline V gene (reference sequence). The V end lost 2 bases, the J end lost 2 bases, and 9 bases lay between the germline ends. CDR3 residues: CASSLKGGQETQYF. The CDR3 DNA is TGTGCCAGCAGCTTAAAAGGAGGACAAGAGACCCAGTACTTC. Full variable domain (outside the CDR3, taken from reference TRBV7-9 and TRBJ2-5): DTGVSQNPRHKITKRGQNVTFRCDPISEHNRLYWYRQTLGQGPEFLTYFQNEAQLEKSRLLSDRFSAERPKGSFSTLEIQRTEQGDSAMYLCASSLKGGQETQYFGPGTRLLVL.

This sequence joins TRBV12-3 or TRBV12-4 and TRBJ1-2; D is unresolved. The CDR3 totals 13 residues. The V gene lost 3 bases and the J gene lost 7 bases, with 12 bases spanning the gap. The CDR3: CASSFTPTGGYTF. CDR3 DNA sequence: TGTGCCAGCAGTTTTACCCCGACGGGTGGCTACACCTTC.

V and J are TRBV19 and TRBJ1-4; 9 positions agree with TRBD1. Per germline, CDR1 LNHDA and CDR2 SQIVND (reference sequence). J lost 10 bases, V lost 4 bases, and 7 bases had no gene match. The CDR3 runs 14 residues. The chain's CDR3 is CASSTGTGLGKLFF. In DNA, the CDR3 is TGTGCCAGTAGTACCGGGACAGGGTTGGGAAAACTGTTTTTT.

The V and J genes are TRBV2 and TRBJ1-5; 8 bases match TRBD1. V was pared by 4 bases and J by 2 bases, with 19 bases of the junction left unmatched. CDR3 length: 20 amino acids. CDR1 is SNHLY and CDR2 is FYNNEI in the germline V gene. The CDR3 loop is CASSASRSGGAGMGNQPQHF. The CDR3 nucleotides read TGTGCCAGCAGTGCATCACGTTCAGGGGGCGCGGGGATGGGCAATCAGCCCCAGCATTTT.

This chain uses TRBV5-1 with TRBJ2-5, with TRBD2 matching over 8 bases. V lost 4 bases to trimming and J lost 1 base; unmatched junction nucleotides: 6. The CDR3 totals 15 residues. The germline V gene has CDR1 SGHRS and CDR2 YFSETQ. Written as DNA, the CDR3 is TGCGCCAGCAGCCTCGCGGCGGGGGGCCAAGAGACCCAGTACTTC. Its protein product is CASSLAAGGQETQYF.

The chain joins TRBV5-1 to TRBJ1-1; 10 bases line up with TRBD1. The J segment lost 10 bases and the V segment lost 0 bases, leaving 6 bases of the junction unmatched. This CDR3 has 14 amino acids. Germline loops: CDR1 SGHRS, CDR2 YFSETQ. CDR3 in DNA: TGCGCCAGCAGCTTGGGTGACAGGGGGCGTTCAGCTTTCTTT. Residues: CASSLGDRGRSAFF.

About this clone itself: Additional DNA sequences in this sample encode the identical CDR3. The genes are TRBV6-5 and TRBJ1-1; D perhaps matches TRBD1 (6 bases). V shed 4 bases and J shed 4 bases, with 13 bases lying between them. This CDR3 contains 14 residues. Germline CDR1 reads MNHEY; CDR2 reads SVGAGI. Written as DNA, the CDR3 is TGTGCCAGCAGTTTAAGGCAGGGGTCCACTGAAGCTTTCTTT. This translates into CASSLRQGSTEAFF.

This clone has only a few counts. The CDR3 spells CASSANSRGGNEQFF. CDR3 coding DNA: TGTGCCAGCAGCGCTAACTCGCGGGGGGGTAACGAGCAGTTCTTC. The chain combines TRBV9 with TRBJ2-1; the match to TRBD2 covers 9 bases. Germline-derived CDR1 and CDR2 are SGDLS and YYNGEE. Unmatched junction bases numbered 11, after V lost 3 bases and J lost 10 bases. The CDR3 is 15 amino acids.

The chain joins TRBV6-6 to TRBJ1-5, with 10 nucleotides matching TRBD1. The V segment lost 5 bases and the J segment 0 bases; nucleotides outside the gene matches: 7. CDR3 length: 17 amino acids. CDR1 is MNHNY, CDR2 SVGAGI, per germline (reference sequence). CDR3 protein: CASSRGTGANSNQPQHF. In nucleotides, the CDR3 is TGTGCCAGCAGTCGGGGGACAGGGGCGAATAGCAATCAGCCCCAGCATTTT.

V and J are TRBV12-5 and TRBJ1-1, with D maybe TRBD1 (5 bases). The V and J ends lost 0 bases and 4 bases respectively, with 15 bases between them. CDR1 LGHNT and CDR2 FRNRAP come from the germline V gene. The CDR3 has 16 amino acids. The CDR3 coding sequence is TGTGCTAGTGGTTTGGTAATGGACACCCGAGGCACTGAAGCTTTCTTT. Its protein product is CASGLVMDTRGTEAFF.

This chain links TRBV12-5 with TRBJ1-5; TRBD1 aligns across 8 bases. Per germline, CDR1 LGHNT and CDR2 FRNRAP. V dropped 3 bases and J dropped 5; count of bases not matched to a gene: 9. CDR3 length equals 16 residues. The CDR3 is CASGFFLTGADQPQHF. The CDR3 bases are TGTGCTAGTGGTTTTTTCCTGACAGGGGCCGATCAGCCCCAGCATTTT.

The rearrangement joins TRBV12-3 or TRBV12-4 to TRBJ1-1; unclear D gene. The CDR3 is made up of 11 amino acids. V dropped 3 bases and J dropped 6 bases, with 5 bases sitting between them. The CDR3 loop is CASSLGAEAFF. The CDR3 DNA follows: TGTGCCAGCAGTTTGGGAGCTGAAGCTTTCTTT.

The V and J genes are TRBV2 and TRBJ1-4; TRBD1 aligns across 8 bases. V dropped 6 bases and J dropped 0; count of bases not matched to a gene: 6. The length of the CDR3 is 16 residues. Germline CDR1 SNHLY, CDR2 FYNNEI. This chain's CDR3 is CASRSYRGATNEKLFF. The CDR3 nucleotides read TGTGCCAGCAGGTCCTACAGGGGGGCAACTAATGAAAAACTGTTTTTT.

The J gene is TRBJ1-2, the V gene TRBV29-1; D remains ambiguous. Per germline, CDR1 SQVTM and CDR2 ANQGSEA. CDR3 length: 10 amino acids. V shed 2 bases and J shed 6 bases, with 4 bases lying between them. CDR3 DNA sequence: TGCAGCGTTGAACAGAATGGCTACACCTTC. Amino acid sequence: CSVEQNGYTF. Combining the CDR3 with reference TRBV29-1 and TRBJ1-2 gives the whole variable domain SAVISQKPSRDICQRGTSLTIQCQVDSQVTMMFWYRQQPGQSLTLIATANQGSEATYESGFVIDKFPISRPNLTFSTLTVSNMSPEDSSIYLCSVEQNGYTFGSGTRLTVV.

The chain joins TRBV2 to TRBJ2-3; D unresolved. Germline CDR1 is SNHLY and CDR2 is FYNNEI. The CDR3 is 16 residues long. V shed 2 bases and J shed 1 base, with 13 bases lying between them. The CDR3 nucleotides are TGTGCCAGCAGTGAAAGATCCGGGTTTCGCACAGATACGCAGTATTTT. Its protein product is CASSERSGFRTDTQYF.

The V call is TRBV3-1 (or the pseudogene TRBV3-2), the J call TRBJ1-4, with 7 bases that match TRBD1. CDR3 length: 16 residues. Per germline, CDR1 LGHDT and CDR2 YNNKEL (reference sequence). Trimming cost V 4 bases and J 8 bases; bases outside gene matches: 13. The CDR3 region is CASSPGGRGIWEKLFF. The CDR3 nucleotides are TGTGCCAGCAGCCCCGGCGGCAGGGGGATTTGGGAAAAACTGTTTTTT.

The rearrangement uses TRBV29-1 and TRBJ1-5; no clear D gene. Trimming pared 4 bases from V and 0 bases from J, leaving 10 bases between. The CDR3 covers 14 residues. Germline assignment: CDR1 SQVTM and CDR2 ANQGSEA. The CDR3 bases are TGCAGCGTTGGGGCATCAAATAGCAATCAGCCCCAGCATTTT. Protein product: CSVGASNSNQPQHF.

This clone showed up just once. The rearrangement joins TRBV10-1 to TRBJ1-4; 7 bases match TRBD1. The CDR3 totals 15 residues. Germline values: CDR1 WNHNN, CDR2 SYGVQD (reference sequence). The J segment lost 3 bases and the V segment lost 2 bases, leaving 3 bases of the junction unmatched. In nucleotides, the CDR3 is TGCGCCAGCAGTGAGGGGACAGCGCCTAATGAAAAACTGTTTTTT. Protein: CASSEGTAPNEKLFF.